The rows below give T cell receptor beta chains drawn from one sample of a study of blood T cell repertoires in COVID-19. Measured with immunoSEQ multiplex PCR; TCRdb has only the in-frame clones, and not every one. The sample carries approximately 200,000 clones, approximately 84% recorded once. The source material was PBMCs or T cells enriched from blood (not recorded which). The origin of the receptors is a woman aged 25 to 45 who had recovered from COVID-19. The CDR3 runs from the conserved cysteine through the conserved F or W. The order of the fields is clone size, J gene, V gene, CDR3 protein. The size field is filled for only some rows; it gives once, few, many or a size class.

- | TRBJ1-6 | TRBV10-2 | CASSPRQDNSPLHF
few | TRBJ2-7 | TRBV20-1 | CSASVLGTGFNEQYF
- | TRBJ1-4 | TRBV5-4 | CASSLGRGVGNEKLFF
- | TRBJ2-5 | TRBV5-1 | CASSYTEQETQYF
- | TRBJ1-4 | TRBV21-1 | CASSKDPDRGASEKLFF
- | TRBJ2-1 | TRBV7-2 | CASSLATSGGAHEQFF
- | TRBJ1-1 | TRBV18 | CASSRGGNTEAFF
- | TRBJ1-2 | TRBV10-3 | CAISESIGANYGYTF
- | TRBJ2-7 | TRBV6-5 | CASTKGLSYEQYF
- | TRBJ1-1 | TRBV5-1 | CASSLLWGMNTEAFF
many | TRBJ2-5 | TRBV15 | CATSRERVGKTQYF
few | TRBJ2-2 | TRBV6-5 | CASRLAGDTGELFF
- | TRBJ2-1 | TRBV7-2 | CASSLAAGGIYEQFF
once | TRBJ1-1 | TRBV10-3 | CAISGQQLNTEAFF
- | TRBJ2-5 | TRBV5-1 | CASSLAGSQETQYF
many | TRBJ2-5 | TRBV19 | CASSIDPSGGQETQYF
- | TRBJ1-5 | TRBV19 | CASSMRQGLNRNNQPQHF
few | TRBJ2-1 | TRBV7-6 | CASSPDLSSYNEQFF
- | TRBJ1-1 | TRBV3-1/TRBV3-2 | CASSQGGGGNTEAFF
once | TRBJ1-2 | TRBV15 | CATSRDRGSFYGYTF
- | TRBJ2-7 | TRBV7-8 | CASSLGLPSSYEQYF
- | TRBJ1-1 | TRBV19 | CASSPRILAEAFF
- | TRBJ1-3 | TRBV5-1 | CASSSNAVDTIYF
- | TRBJ1-2 | TRBV15 | CATSRARAGGYGYTF
- | TRBJ2-7 | TRBV10-3 | CAISETGTEQYF
- | TRBJ1-1 | TRBV28 | CASRRTGDRVWDTEAFF
- | TRBJ2-1 | TRBV28 | CASSFTGGGNNEQFF
once | TRBJ2-5 | TRBV18 | CASSPPTGRETQYF
- | TRBJ2-3 | TRBV5-1 | CASSFQTSGIFGTDTQYF
- | TRBJ2-5 | TRBV7-9 | CASSLASSQETQYF
- | TRBJ2-1 | TRBV13 | CASSPSRDRDNEQFF
- | TRBJ2-1 | TRBV7-8 | CASTQPQGTYNEQFF
- | TRBJ1-5 | TRBV19 | CASVPGEGGYYNQPQHF
- | TRBJ1-6 | TRBV27 | CASSSFGTLNSPLHF
- | TRBJ1-5 | TRBV28 | CASRGAGQPQHF
- | TRBJ2-5 | TRBV27 | CASRERGGKTQYF
- | TRBJ1-1 | TRBV2 | CASSGQGANTEAFF
- | TRBJ2-2 | TRBV27 | CASSEFVRLGQGAGELFF
- | TRBJ2-2 | TRBV10-1 | CASSEWNGGAAGELFF
- | TRBJ2-3 | TRBV27 | CASSPSTDTQYF
- | TRBJ2-5 | TRBV7-2 | CASSLASGLETQYF
- | TRBJ2-1 | TRBV6-5 | CASRKTSGRFNEQFF
once | TRBJ1-6 | TRBV7-8 | CASSYPGQTNSPLHF
- | TRBJ2-7 | TRBV7-9 | CASSLVGQGVREQYF
- | TRBJ2-3 | TRBV19 | CASSISGGRDTQYF
- | TRBJ2-5 | TRBV3-1/TRBV3-2 | CASSQELRGETQYF
- | TRBJ1-1 | TRBV9 | CASSVGDRGANTEAFF
- | TRBJ1-2 | TRBV5-5 | CASSLEGALGYTF
- | TRBJ1-2 | TRBV7-9 | CASSRGTGVGGGYTF
- | TRBJ1-2 | TRBV27 | CASSFQTGDGYTF
few | TRBJ1-6 | TRBV5-1 | CASSGGTANNSPLHF